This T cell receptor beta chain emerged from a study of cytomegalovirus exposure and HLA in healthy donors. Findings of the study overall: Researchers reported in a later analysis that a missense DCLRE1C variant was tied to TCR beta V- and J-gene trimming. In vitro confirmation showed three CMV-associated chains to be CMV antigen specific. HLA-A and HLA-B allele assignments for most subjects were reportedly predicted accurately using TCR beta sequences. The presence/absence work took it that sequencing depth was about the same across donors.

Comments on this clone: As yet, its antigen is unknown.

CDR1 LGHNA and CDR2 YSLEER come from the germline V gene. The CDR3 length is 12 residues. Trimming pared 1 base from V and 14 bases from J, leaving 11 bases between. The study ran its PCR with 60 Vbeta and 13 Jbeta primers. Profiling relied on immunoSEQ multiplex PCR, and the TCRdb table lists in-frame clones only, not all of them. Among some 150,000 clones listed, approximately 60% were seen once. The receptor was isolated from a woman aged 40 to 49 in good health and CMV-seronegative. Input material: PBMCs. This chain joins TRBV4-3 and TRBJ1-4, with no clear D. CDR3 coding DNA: TGCGCCAGCAGCCAAGGGGCCGGCTACCTGTTTTTT. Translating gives CASSQGAGYLFF.